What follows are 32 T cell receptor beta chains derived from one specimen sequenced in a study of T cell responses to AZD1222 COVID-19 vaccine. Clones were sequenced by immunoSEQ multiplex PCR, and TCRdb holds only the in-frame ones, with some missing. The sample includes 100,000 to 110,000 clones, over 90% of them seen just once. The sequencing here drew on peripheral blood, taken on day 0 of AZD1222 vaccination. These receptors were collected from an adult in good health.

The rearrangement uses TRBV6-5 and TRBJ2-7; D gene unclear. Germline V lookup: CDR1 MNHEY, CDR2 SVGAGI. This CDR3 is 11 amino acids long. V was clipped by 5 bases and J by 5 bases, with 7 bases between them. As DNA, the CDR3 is TGTGCCAGCAGTCAACTAAACGAGCAGTACTTC. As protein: CASSQLNEQYF.

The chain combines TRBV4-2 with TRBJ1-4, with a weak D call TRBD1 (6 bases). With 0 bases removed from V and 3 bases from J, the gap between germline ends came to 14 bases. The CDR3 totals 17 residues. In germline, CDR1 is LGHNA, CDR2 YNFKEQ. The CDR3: CASSQEPRGAANEKLFF. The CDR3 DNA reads TGTGCCAGCAGCCAAGAGCCGAGGGGGGCAGCTAATGAAAAACTGTTTTTT.

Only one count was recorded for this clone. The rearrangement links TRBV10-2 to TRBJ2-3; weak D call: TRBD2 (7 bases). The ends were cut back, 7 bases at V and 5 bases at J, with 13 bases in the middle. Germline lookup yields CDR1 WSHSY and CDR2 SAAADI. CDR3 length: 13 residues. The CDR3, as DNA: TGCGCCAGCAAGGTGGGAGGGGGAGATACGCAGTATTTT. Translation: CASKVGGGDTQYF.

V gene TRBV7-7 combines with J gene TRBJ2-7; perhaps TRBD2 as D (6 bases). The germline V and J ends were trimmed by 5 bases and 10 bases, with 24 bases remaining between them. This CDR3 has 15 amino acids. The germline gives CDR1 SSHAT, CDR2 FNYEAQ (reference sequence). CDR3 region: CASSENVGGESEQYF. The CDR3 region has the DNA TGTGCCAGCAGCGAAAATGTCGGGGGTGAGTCCGAACAGTACTTC.

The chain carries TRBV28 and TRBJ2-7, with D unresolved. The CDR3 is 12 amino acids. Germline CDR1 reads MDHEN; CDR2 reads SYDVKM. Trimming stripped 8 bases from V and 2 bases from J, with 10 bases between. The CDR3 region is CASLQSPYEQYF. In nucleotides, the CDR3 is TGTGCCAGCTTACAGAGCCCCTACGAGCAGTACTTC.

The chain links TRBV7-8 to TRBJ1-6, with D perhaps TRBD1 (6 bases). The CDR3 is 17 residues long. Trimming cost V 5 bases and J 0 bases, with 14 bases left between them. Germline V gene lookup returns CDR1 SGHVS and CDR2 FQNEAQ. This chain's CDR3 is CASSPTQGGSYNSPLHF. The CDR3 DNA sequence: TGTGCCAGCAGCCCTACACAGGGCGGCTCCTATAATTCACCCCTCCACTTT.

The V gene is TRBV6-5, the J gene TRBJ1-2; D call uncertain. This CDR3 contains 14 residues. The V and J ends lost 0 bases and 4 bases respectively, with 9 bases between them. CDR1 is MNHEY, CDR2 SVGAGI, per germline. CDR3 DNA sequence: TGTGCCAGCAGTTACTCGTACGGCAGCTATGGCTACACCTTC. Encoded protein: CASSYSYGSYGYTF.

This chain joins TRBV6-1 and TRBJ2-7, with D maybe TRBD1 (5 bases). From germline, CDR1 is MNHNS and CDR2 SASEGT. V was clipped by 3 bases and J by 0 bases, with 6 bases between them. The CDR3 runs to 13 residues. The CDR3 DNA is TGTGCCAGCAGTGAGGGGCCCTCCTACGAGCAGTACTTC. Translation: CASSEGPSYEQYF.

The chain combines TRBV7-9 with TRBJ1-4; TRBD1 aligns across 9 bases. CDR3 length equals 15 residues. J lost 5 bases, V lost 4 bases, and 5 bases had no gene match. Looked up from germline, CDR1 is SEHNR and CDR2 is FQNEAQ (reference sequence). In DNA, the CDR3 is TGTGCCAGCAGCTCCGACGGGACAGGGAATGAAAAACTGTTTTTT. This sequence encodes CASSSDGTGNEKLFF.

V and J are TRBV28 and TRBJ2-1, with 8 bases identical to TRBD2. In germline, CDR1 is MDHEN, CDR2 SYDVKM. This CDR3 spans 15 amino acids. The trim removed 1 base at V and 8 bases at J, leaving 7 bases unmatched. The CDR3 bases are TGTGCCAGCAGTTTATCGGGGACTAGATATGATGAGCAGTTCTTC. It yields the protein CASSLSGTRYDEQFF.

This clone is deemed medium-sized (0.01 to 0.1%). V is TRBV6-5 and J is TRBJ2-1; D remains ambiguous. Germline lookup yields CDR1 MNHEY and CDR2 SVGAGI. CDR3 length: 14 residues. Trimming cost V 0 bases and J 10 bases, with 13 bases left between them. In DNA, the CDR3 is TGTGCCAGCAGTTACTCGAAAGTCCTGGGGGAGCAGTTCTTC. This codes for CASSYSKVLGEQFF.

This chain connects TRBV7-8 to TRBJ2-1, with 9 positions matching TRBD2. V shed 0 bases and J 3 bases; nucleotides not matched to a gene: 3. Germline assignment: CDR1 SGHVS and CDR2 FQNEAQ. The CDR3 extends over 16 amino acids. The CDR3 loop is CASSLAGGRDYNEQFF. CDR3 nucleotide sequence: TGTGCCAGCAGCTTAGCGGGCGGGAGGGACTACAATGAGCAGTTCTTC.

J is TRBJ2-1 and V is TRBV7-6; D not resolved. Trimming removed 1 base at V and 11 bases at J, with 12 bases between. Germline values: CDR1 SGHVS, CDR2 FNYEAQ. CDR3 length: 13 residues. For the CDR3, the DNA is TGTGCCAGCAGCTTAGGAAGGACGAACAAGCAGTTCTTC. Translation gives CASSLGRTNKQFF.

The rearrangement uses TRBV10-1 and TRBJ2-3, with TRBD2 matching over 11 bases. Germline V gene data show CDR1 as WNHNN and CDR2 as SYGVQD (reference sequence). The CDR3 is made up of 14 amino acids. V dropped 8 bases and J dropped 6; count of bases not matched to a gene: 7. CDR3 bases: TGCGCCAGCCCAACTAGCGGGAGTTTTGATACGCAGTATTTT. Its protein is CASPTSGSFDTQYF.

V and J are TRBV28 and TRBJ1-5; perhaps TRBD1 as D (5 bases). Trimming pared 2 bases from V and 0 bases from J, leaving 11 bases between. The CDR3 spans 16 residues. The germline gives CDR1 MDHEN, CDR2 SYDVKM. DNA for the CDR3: TGTGCCAGCAGTTTAATGGGGCTTCATAGCAATCAGCCCCAGCATTTT. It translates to CASSLMGLHSNQPQHF.

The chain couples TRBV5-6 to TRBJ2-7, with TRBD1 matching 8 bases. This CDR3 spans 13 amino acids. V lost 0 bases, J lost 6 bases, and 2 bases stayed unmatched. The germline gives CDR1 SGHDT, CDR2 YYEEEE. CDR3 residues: CASSLGTGSEQYF. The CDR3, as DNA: TGTGCCAGCAGCTTGGGGACAGGGAGCGAGCAGTACTTC.

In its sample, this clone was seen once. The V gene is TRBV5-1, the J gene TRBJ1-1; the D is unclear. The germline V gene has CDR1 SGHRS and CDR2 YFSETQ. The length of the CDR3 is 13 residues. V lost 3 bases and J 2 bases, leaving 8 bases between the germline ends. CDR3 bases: TGCGCCAGCAGCTCCCGCCCCAACACTGAAGCTTTCTTT. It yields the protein CASSSRPNTEAFF.

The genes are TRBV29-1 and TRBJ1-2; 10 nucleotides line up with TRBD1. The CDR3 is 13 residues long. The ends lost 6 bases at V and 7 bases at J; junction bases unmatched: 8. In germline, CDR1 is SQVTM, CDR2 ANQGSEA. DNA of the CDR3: TGCAGCGTAGCCGGGACAGGGGAGGGTGGCTACACCTTC. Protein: CSVAGTGEGGYTF.

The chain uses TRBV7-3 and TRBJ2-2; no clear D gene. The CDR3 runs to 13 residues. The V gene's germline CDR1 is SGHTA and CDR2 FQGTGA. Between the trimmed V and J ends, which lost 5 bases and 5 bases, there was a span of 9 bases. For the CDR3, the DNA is TGTGCCAGCAGCCATGCTAGGACCGGGGAGCTGTTTTTT. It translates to CASSHARTGELFF.

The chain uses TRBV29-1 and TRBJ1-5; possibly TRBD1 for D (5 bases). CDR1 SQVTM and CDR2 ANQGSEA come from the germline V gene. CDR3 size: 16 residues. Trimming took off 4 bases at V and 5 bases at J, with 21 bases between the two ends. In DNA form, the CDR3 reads TGCAGCGTTGTTGTTACGTCCCGGGGGTCCGATCAGCCCCAGCATTTT. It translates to CSVVVTSRGSDQPQHF. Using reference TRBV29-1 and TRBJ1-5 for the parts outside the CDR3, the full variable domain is SAVISQKPSRDICQRGTSLTIQCQVDSQVTMMFWYRQQPGQSLTLIATANQGSEATYESGFVIDKFPISRPNLTFSTLTVSNMSPEDSSIYLCSVVVTSRGSDQPQHFGDGTRLSIL.

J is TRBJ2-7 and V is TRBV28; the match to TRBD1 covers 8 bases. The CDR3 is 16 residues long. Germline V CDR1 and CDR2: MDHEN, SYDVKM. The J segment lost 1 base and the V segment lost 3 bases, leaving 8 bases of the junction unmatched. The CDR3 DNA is TGTGCCAGCAGTTTTTTCCGGACAGGGAAATCCTACGAGCAGTACTTC. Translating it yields CASSFFRTGKSYEQYF.

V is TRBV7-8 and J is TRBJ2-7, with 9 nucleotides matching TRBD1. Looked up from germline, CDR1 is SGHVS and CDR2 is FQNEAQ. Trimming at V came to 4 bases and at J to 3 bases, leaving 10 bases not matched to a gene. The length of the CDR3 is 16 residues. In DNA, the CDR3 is TGTGCCAGCAGCTCCTTTTCCGGGACAGGGAACTACGAGCAGTACTTC. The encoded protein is CASSSFSGTGNYEQYF.

The CDR3 sequence: CASGLTSGSRNEQFF. CDR3 bases: TGTGCTAGTGGGCTAACTAGCGGGAGTCGTAATGAGCAGTTCTTC. The chain links TRBV12-5 to TRBJ2-1; 11 bases line up with TRBD2. V gave up 6 bases and J gave up 7 bases; unmatched junction bases: 8. Germline CDR1 LGHNT, CDR2 FRNRAP. The CDR3 is made up of 15 amino acids. Complete variable domain (other parts from reference TRBV12-5 and TRBJ2-1): DARVTQTPRHKVTEMGQEVTMRCQPILGHNTVFWYRQTMMQGLELLAYFRNRAPLDDSGMPKDRFSAEMPDATLATLKIQPSEPRDSAVYFCASGLTSGSRNEQFFGPGTRLTVL.

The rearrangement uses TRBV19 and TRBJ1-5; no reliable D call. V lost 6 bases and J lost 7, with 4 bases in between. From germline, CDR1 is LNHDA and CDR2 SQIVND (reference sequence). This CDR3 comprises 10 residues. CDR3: CASRGQPQHF. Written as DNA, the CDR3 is TGTGCCAGTAGGGGGCAGCCCCAGCATTTT.

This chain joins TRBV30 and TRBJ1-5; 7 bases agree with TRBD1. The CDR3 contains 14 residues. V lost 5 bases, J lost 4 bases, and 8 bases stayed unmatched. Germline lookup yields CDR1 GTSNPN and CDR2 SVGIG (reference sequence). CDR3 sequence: CAWSRDSVNQPQHF. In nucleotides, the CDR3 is TGTGCCTGGTCCCGGGACAGCGTAAATCAGCCCCAGCATTTT. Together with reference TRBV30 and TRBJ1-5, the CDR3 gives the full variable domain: SQTIHQWPATLVQPVGSPLSLECTVEGTSNPNLYWYRQAAGRGLQLLFYSVGIGQISSEVPQNLSASRPQDRQFILSSKKLLLSDSGFYLCAWSRDSVNQPQHFGDGTRLSIL.

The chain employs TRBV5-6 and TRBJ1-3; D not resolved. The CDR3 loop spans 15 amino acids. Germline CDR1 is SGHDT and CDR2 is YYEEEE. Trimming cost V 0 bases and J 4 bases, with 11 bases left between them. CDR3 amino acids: CASSLGRTPGNTIYF. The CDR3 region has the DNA TGTGCCAGCAGCTTGGGTAGGACTCCAGGAAACACCATATATTTT.

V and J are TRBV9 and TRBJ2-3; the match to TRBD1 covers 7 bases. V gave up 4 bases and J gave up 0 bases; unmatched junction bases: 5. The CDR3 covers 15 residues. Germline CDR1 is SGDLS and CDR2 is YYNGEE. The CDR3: CASSPGTASTDTQYF. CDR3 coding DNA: TGTGCCAGCAGCCCGGGGACAGCTAGCACAGATACGCAGTATTTT.

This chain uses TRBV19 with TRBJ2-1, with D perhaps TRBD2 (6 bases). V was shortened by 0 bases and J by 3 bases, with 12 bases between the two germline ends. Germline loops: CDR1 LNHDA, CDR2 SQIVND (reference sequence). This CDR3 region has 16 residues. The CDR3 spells CASSIDRGTHYNEQFF. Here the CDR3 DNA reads TGTGCCAGTAGTATAGATCGGGGGACCCACTACAATGAGCAGTTCTTC.

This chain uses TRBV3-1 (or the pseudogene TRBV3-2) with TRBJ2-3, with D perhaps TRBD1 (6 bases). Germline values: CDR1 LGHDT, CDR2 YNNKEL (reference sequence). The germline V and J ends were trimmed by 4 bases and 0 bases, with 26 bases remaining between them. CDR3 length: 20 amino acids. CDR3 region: CASSPHWAPGQYGSTDTQYF. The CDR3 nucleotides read TGTGCCAGCAGCCCTCACTGGGCTCCCGGACAGTACGGTAGCACAGATACGCAGTATTTT.

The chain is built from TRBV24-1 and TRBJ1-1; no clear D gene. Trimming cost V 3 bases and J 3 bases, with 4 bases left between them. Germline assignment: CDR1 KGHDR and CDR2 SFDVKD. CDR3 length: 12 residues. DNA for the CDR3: TGTGCCACCAGTGATCCGGACACTGAAGCTTTCTTT. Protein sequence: CATSDPDTEAFF.

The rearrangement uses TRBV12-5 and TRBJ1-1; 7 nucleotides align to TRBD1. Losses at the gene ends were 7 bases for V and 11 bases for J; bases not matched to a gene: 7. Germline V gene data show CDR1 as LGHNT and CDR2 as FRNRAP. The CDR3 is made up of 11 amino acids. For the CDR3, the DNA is TGTGCTAGTGCCCAAGACAGGGAGGCTTTCTTT. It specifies CASAQDREAFF.

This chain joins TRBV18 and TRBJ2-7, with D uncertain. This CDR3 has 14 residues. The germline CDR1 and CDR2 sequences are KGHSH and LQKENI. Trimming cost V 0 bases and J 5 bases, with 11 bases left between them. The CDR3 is CASSPPVIRDEQYF. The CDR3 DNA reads TGTGCCAGCTCACCACCAGTCATAAGGGACGAGCAGTACTTC.